This record covers a single T cell receptor beta chain. This sample stems from a study of blood T cell repertoires in COVID-19. Study in general: Donors in the United States, Italy and Spain gave samples during acute or convalescent COVID-19. T cells, B-cell-depleted T cells, or PBMCs provided the cDNA or gDNA that served as material.

Germline V gene sequence: CDR1 SGDLS, CDR2 YYNGEE. The CDR3 runs 16 residues. V lost 0 bases and J 3 bases, leaving 14 bases between the germline ends. Authors' methods: Estimates of nucleated cell counts were drawn from the amplification of reference gene primers. TCRdb keeps only in-frame clones here, not all; method: immunoSEQ multiplex PCR. V and J calls and clone size are those listed in that table; D and trimming were worked out from the DNA. The sample yields some 90,000 clones, about 83% seen once. Sample: peripheral blood. The source of this sequence is a human donor in a cohort sampled during active COVID-19. The genes are TRBV9 and TRBJ2-3, with D perhaps TRBD1 (6 bases). The CDR3 loop reads CASSVGSGDGTDTQYF. The CDR3 DNA sequence: TGTGCCAGCAGCGTAGGTTCAGGGGATGGAACAGATACGCAGTATTTT.